The 21 T cell receptor beta chains given below trace back to one sample, sequenced in a study of T cell clones after liver transplantation (dated by TCRdb to 2018 to 2020). The library was generated by the immunoSEQ multiplex PCR assay. The clones in this table, taken by TCRdb from immuneACCESS, are in-frame only. Not every clone is retained; where verified, under half of the shortfall comes from an unresolved V gene, and the cause of the rest is unknown. Present in this sample are over 90,000 clones, 84% of which were seen just once. In total, the top ten clones hold approximately 2.9% of the sample. Sequences were derived from CD4+ T cells from blood, sampled around 44 months after liver transplant. Source of these receptors: a human patient who received a liver transplant. After a transplant, some T cells may be of graft donor origin.

The V gene is TRBV7-8, the J gene TRBJ2-1, with 13 positions matching TRBD2. The germline V gene encodes CDR1 SGHVS and CDR2 FQNEAQ. The CDR3 consists of 15 residues. With 4 bases clipped from V and 9 bases from J, the junction kept 6 bases outside the gene matches. This chain's CDR3 is CASSSGLAGVGEQFF. CDR3 bases: TGTGCCAGCAGCTCTGGACTAGCGGGAGTTGGTGAGCAGTTCTTC.

The J gene is TRBJ2-2, the V gene TRBV7-2; D is possibly TRBD2 (5 bases). CDR3 size: 15 residues. The V gene's germline CDR1 is SGHTA and CDR2 FQGNSA. V shed 6 bases and J shed 0 bases, with 11 bases lying between them. DNA for the CDR3: TGTGCCAGCAGGGTCGGGGTATCGAACACCGGGGAGCTGTTTTTT. This sequence encodes CASRVGVSNTGELFF.

CDR3 sequence: CASSRGMGPQHF. CDR3 bases: TGTGCCAGTAGCAGGGGTATGGGGCCCCAGCATTTT. The chain joins TRBV19 to TRBJ1-5; a weak D match, TRBD1 (6 bases). CDR1 and CDR2 from the germline V gene are LNHDA and SQIVND (reference sequence). With 6 bases removed from V and 9 bases from J, the gap between germline ends came to 12 bases. This CDR3 comprises 12 residues.

The rearrangement links TRBV5-4 to TRBJ1-1, with D uncertain. There are 16 residues in the CDR3. V lost 3 bases and J 0 bases, leaving 15 bases between the germline ends. Germline assignment: CDR1 SGHNT and CDR2 YYREEE (reference sequence). DNA of the CDR3: TGTGCCAGCAGCTCGGACCCCATTCAAATGAACACTGAAGCTTTCTTT. Residues: CASSSDPIQMNTEAFF.

V is TRBV6-1 and J is TRBJ2-1; 10 bases are a match to TRBD2. Looked up from germline, CDR1 is MNHNS and CDR2 is SASEGT. The V and J ends lost 6 bases and 10 bases, in that order; junction bases with no gene match: 9. The CDR3 contains 14 residues. This CDR3 reads CASSQREGRGEQFF. The CDR3 bases are TGTGCCAGCAGCCAGCGGGAGGGACGGGGGGAGCAGTTCTTC.

The chain joins TRBV7-3 to TRBJ2-7; D possibly uses TRBD1 or TRBD2 (6 bases each). Germline loops: CDR1 SGHTA, CDR2 FQGTGA. Trimming left V 5 bases short and J 4 bases short, with 15 bases between. CDR3 size: 14 residues. In DNA, the CDR3 is TGTGCCAGCAGCGAGACCGGGGGCGGGTACGAGCAGTACTTC. Translating gives CASSETGGGYEQYF.

The chain uses TRBV7-3 and TRBJ2-3, with D perhaps TRBD2 (6 bases). V lost 1 base and J lost 6, with 14 bases in between. This CDR3 has 15 residues. Germline V gives CDR1 SGHTA, CDR2 FQGTGA. CDR3 nucleotide sequence: TGTGCCAGCAGCTTAAGCGGGACCCTGGCGGATACGCAGTATTTT. As protein: CASSLSGTLADTQYF.

The J gene is TRBJ1-5, the V gene TRBV5-5; D ambiguous. From germline, CDR1 is SGHKS and CDR2 YYEKEE (reference sequence). The CDR3 totals 13 residues. V lost 4 bases and J 4 bases, leaving 9 bases between the germline ends. CDR3 sequence (DNA): TGTGCCAGCAGCCCCCGGGTGAATCAGCCCCAGCATTTT. As protein: CASSPRVNQPQHF.

The chain combines TRBV7-2 with TRBJ2-3; D call uncertain. The CDR3 loop spans 16 amino acids. V was trimmed by 1 base and J by 6 bases, leaving 17 bases between them. The V gene's germline CDR1 is SGHTA and CDR2 FQGNSA. CDR3 bases: TGTGCCAGCAGCTTAGGCTTGACGGGCCGGAGTGATACGCAGTATTTT. Amino acids: CASSLGLTGRSDTQYF. Filled out from reference TRBV7-2 and TRBJ2-3, the complete variable domain reads GAGVSQSPSNKVTEKGKDVELRCDPISGHTALYWYRQSLGQGLEFLIYFQGNSAPDKSGLPSDRFSAERTGGSVSTLTIQRTQQEDSAVYLCASSLGLTGRSDTQYFGPGTRLTVL.

A few counts support this clone. The chain couples TRBV19 to TRBJ2-3, with 13 positions matching TRBD2. Trimming cost V 2 bases and J 2 bases; bases outside gene matches: 7. Germline V lookup: CDR1 LNHDA, CDR2 SQIVND (reference sequence). This CDR3 spans 18 amino acids. Here the CDR3 reads CASSIRLAGGSVTDTQYF. The CDR3 DNA reads TGTGCCAGTAGTATAAGACTAGCGGGAGGTTCCGTCACAGATACGCAGTATTTT.

The V gene is TRBV6-1, the J gene TRBJ2-1; TRBD1 might be the D (6 bases). Germline CDR1 MNHNS, CDR2 SASEGT. Trimming stripped 6 bases from V and 5 bases from J, with 14 bases between. The CDR3 spans 14 residues. This CDR3 reads CASRRTAQNNEQFF. The CDR3 nucleotides read TGTGCCAGCAGAAGGACAGCACAAAACAATGAGCAGTTCTTC.

The CDR3 protein is CASSLVPGAPNTGELFF. The CDR3 region has the DNA TGCGCCAGCAGCTTGGTACCGGGAGCCCCTAACACCGGGGAGCTGTTTTTT. The chain links TRBV5-1 to TRBJ2-2; D might be TRBD2 (6 bases). Trimming removed 0 bases from V and 2 bases from J, with 14 bases in between. The CDR3 is made up of 17 amino acids. Germline-derived CDR1 and CDR2 are SGHRS and YFSETQ.

The sample holds one count of this clone. The chain joins TRBV7-2 to TRBJ1-4; 8 bases fit TRBD1. V lost 5 bases, J lost 8 bases, and 7 bases stayed unmatched. The CDR3 extends over 14 amino acids. Germline V gene lookup returns CDR1 SGHTA and CDR2 FQGNSA. The DNA of the CDR3 is TGTGCCAGCAGCCGACCCGGGACAGGCGAAAAACTGTTTTTT. It specifies CASSRPGTGEKLFF. Full variable domain (outside the CDR3, taken from reference TRBV7-2 and TRBJ1-4): GAGVSQSPSNKVTEKGKDVELRCDPISGHTALYWYRQSLGQGLEFLIYFQGNSAPDKSGLPSDRFSAERTGGSVSTLTIQRTQQEDSAVYLCASSRPGTGEKLFFGSGTQLSVL.

In this sample, this clone turned up a few times. This chain connects TRBV15 to TRBJ2-1, with D possibly TRBD2 on 6 matching bases. The ends were cut back, 9 bases at V and 1 base at J, with 10 bases in the middle. Looked up from germline, CDR1 is LNHNV and CDR2 is YYDKDF (reference sequence). The CDR3 is made up of 13 amino acids. The DNA of the CDR3 is TGTGCCACTGCGGGGAGTTCCTACAATGAGCAGTTCTTC. Translated: CATAGSSYNEQFF.

The chain couples TRBV30 to TRBJ1-2; 7 bases map to TRBD1. This CDR3 has 16 amino acids. Germline V gene lookup returns CDR1 GTSNPN and CDR2 SVGIG (reference sequence). The trim removed 3 bases at V and 4 bases at J, leaving 14 bases unmatched. CDR3 DNA sequence: TGTGCCTGGAGAGGGGACAGTACACAAAAGGGCTATGGCTACACCTTC. Its protein product is CAWRGDSTQKGYGYTF.

The chain links TRBV27 to TRBJ2-1, with TRBD1 identical over 9 bases. Germline assignment: CDR1 MNHEY and CDR2 SMNVEV (reference sequence). The CDR3 sequence is 15 residues long. With V trimmed by 5 bases and J by 6 bases, 8 bases remained unmatched. For the CDR3, the DNA is TGTGCCAGCAGTACTAGGGACAGGGCCATCAATGAGCAGTTCTTC. Translation gives CASSTRDRAINEQFF.

The J gene is TRBJ1-5, the V gene TRBV7-9; TRBD1 matches 8 bases. V gave up 5 bases and J gave up 3 bases; unmatched junction bases: 6. CDR1 and CDR2 (germline): SEHNR, FQNEAQ (reference sequence). This CDR3 is 15 amino acids long. The CDR3 nucleotides read TGTGCCAGCAGCCTAGGGACAGGATCCAATCAGCCCCAGCATTTT. It encodes CASSLGTGSNQPQHF.

This chain connects TRBV6-6 to TRBJ2-5; D may match TRBD1 or TRBD2 (6 bases each). The CDR3 totals 14 residues. Trimming took 5 bases from V and 6 from J, leaving 16 bases between them. CDR1 is MNHNY and CDR2 is SVGAGI in the germline V gene (reference sequence). For the CDR3, the DNA is TGTGCCAGCAGTCCCAGAAGGGGGGCGAAGACCCAGTACTTC. It is translated as CASSPRRGAKTQYF.

The rearrangement uses TRBV6-6 and TRBJ1-1, with D tentatively TRBD1 (6 bases). CDR1 and CDR2 from the germline V gene are MNHNY and SVGAGI (reference sequence). V was clipped by 4 bases and J by 1 base, with 13 bases between them. This CDR3 is built from 15 residues. In DNA form, the CDR3 reads TGTGCCAGCAGTTGGGGGGGCTCGGCGAACACTGAAGCTTTCTTT. This gives the protein CASSWGGSANTEAFF.

Here the CDR3 DNA reads TGCGCCAGCAAAGTAGACGGACATAGAAGCGATGAGCAGTTCTTC. Translated: CASKVDGHRSDEQFF. V is TRBV5-1 and J is TRBJ2-1, with TRBD1 as a possible D gene (5 bases). Germline V gene lookup returns CDR1 SGHRS and CDR2 YFSETQ. The CDR3 sequence is 15 residues long. The V and J ends lost 6 bases and 8 bases respectively, with 21 bases between them.

J is TRBJ2-7 and V is TRBV5-4; a possible D gene is TRBD1 (5 bases). Between the trimmed V and J ends, which lost 6 bases and 2 bases, there was a span of 12 bases. The CDR3 runs to 13 residues. Germline V lookup: CDR1 SGHNT, CDR2 YYREEE (reference sequence). The CDR3: CASKADTTYEQYF. CDR3 nucleotides: TGTGCCAGCAAGGCGGACACTACCTACGAGCAGTACTTC.